The 23 T cell receptor beta chains reported below all come from one sample, sequenced in a study of cytomegalovirus exposure and HLA in healthy donors. The PCR had 60 Vbeta and 13 Jbeta primers. Method: immunoSEQ multiplex PCR; TCRdb's copy keeps in-frame clones and lacks some. Here the sample spans some 110,000 clones, over 60% being singletons. The sample was PBMCs. The receptors originated from a man aged 18 to 30 in good health and CMV-seronegative.

To note about this clone: The germline gene is not matched at one end of the junction; a read error may be the cause. The chain has TRBV25-1 and TRBJ1-3; 10 positions agree with TRBD1. The germline V gene encodes CDR1 MGHDK and CDR2 SYGVNS. The CDR3 length is 16 residues. This CDR3 reads CAGSVGTGAPGNTIYF. The DNA for the CDR3 is TGTGCCGGCAGTGTGGGGACAGGGGCGCCTGGAAACACCATATATTTT.

The chain joins TRBV9 to TRBJ1-5, with a weak D call TRBD1 (6 bases). Between the trimmed V and J ends, which lost 0 bases and 0 bases, there was a span of 13 bases. The CDR3 contains 17 residues. Germline V gene sequence: CDR1 SGDLS, CDR2 YYNGEE. CDR3 DNA sequence: TGTGCCAGCAGCGTAGGTAAAGGGGGGGATAGCAATCAGCCCCAGCATTTT. This gives the protein CASSVGKGGDSNQPQHF.

V usage is TRBV7-9 and J usage is TRBJ2-2, with D perhaps matching TRBD1 (6 bases). CDR3 length: 17 amino acids. Germline CDR1 and CDR2: SEHNR and FQNEAQ (reference sequence). V shed 6 bases and J shed 2 bases, with 19 bases lying between them. The CDR3 sequence: CASRISRGHRNTGELFF. CDR3 nucleotides: TGTGCCAGCAGGATTTCGAGGGGACACCGAAACACCGGGGAGCTGTTTTTT.

The DNA for the CDR3 is TGTGCCATCAGTGAGATCCAGGGAAAGGATCAGCCCCAGCATTTT. This gives the protein CAISEIQGKDQPQHF. J is TRBJ1-5 and V is TRBV10-3, with D perhaps TRBD1 (5 bases). The CDR3 consists of 15 residues. Trimming took 2 bases from V and 5 from J, leaving 13 bases between them. Germline V lookup: CDR1 ENHRY, CDR2 SYGVKD.

A few counts support this clone. The chain carries TRBV27 and TRBJ2-5; the D gene is possibly TRBD1 (6 bases). Trimming pared 0 bases from V and 4 bases from J, leaving 12 bases between. Germline CDR1 is MNHEY and CDR2 is SMNVEV (reference sequence). The CDR3 sequence is 15 residues long. The CDR3 region is CASSLSGGTGETQYF. The CDR3 bases are TGTGCCAGCAGTTTATCAGGGGGAACAGGAGAGACCCAGTACTTC.

V is TRBV27 and J is TRBJ1-5; D not certain. V lost 5 bases and J 1 base, leaving 21 bases between the germline ends. Germline V gene sequence: CDR1 MNHEY, CDR2 SMNVEV (reference sequence). The CDR3 covers 18 residues. The CDR3 DNA follows: TGTGCCAGCAGTCCCCACCAAGGATCCGGGTGGAGCAATCAGCCCCAGCATTTT. Residues: CASSPHQGSGWSNQPQHF.

V gene TRBV5-4 combines with J gene TRBJ2-1, with D perhaps TRBD1 (5 bases). Trimming pared 0 bases from V and 10 bases from J, leaving 5 bases between. This CDR3 is 11 amino acids long. Germline-derived CDR1 and CDR2 are SGHNT and YYREEE (reference sequence). The DNA for the CDR3 is TGTGCCAGCAGCTTGGCAGGGGAGCAGTTCTTC. Protein product: CASSLAGEQFF.

The chain combines TRBV7-6 with TRBJ2-7; 11 nucleotides align to TRBD2. The trim removed 0 bases at V and 2 bases at J, leaving 6 bases unmatched. There are 17 residues in the CDR3. CDR1 and CDR2 (germline): SGHVS, FNYEAQ. The CDR3 reads CASSLASGTSGTYEQYF. As DNA, the CDR3 is TGTGCCAGCAGCTTAGCCTCCGGGACTAGCGGCACCTACGAGCAGTACTTC.

This clone was counted between two and nine times. The chain recombines TRBV10-2 with TRBJ1-1; 7 positions match TRBD1. Germline V gives CDR1 WSHSY, CDR2 SAAADI. CDR3 length: 16 residues. Losses at the gene ends were 7 bases for V and 1 base for J; bases not matched to a gene: 12. CDR3 in amino acids: CASTKDRRMRNTEAFF. The CDR3 region has the DNA TGCGCCAGCACCAAGGACAGGCGCATGCGGAACACTGAAGCTTTCTTT.

This clone has just a few counts. V usage is TRBV15 and J usage is TRBJ1-3; D might be TRBD1 (6 bases). The V gene lost 1 base and the J gene lost 2 bases, with 15 bases spanning the gap. The CDR3 loop spans 17 amino acids. Germline CDR1 is LNHNV and CDR2 is YYDKDF (reference sequence). For the CDR3, the DNA is TGTGCCACCAGCAGAGGAACGGGAGGGGGAACTGGAAACACCATATATTTT. It is translated as CATSRGTGGGTGNTIYF. Filled out from reference TRBV15 and TRBJ1-3, the complete variable domain reads DAMVIQNPRYQVTQFGKPVTLSCSQTLNHNVMYWYQQKSSQAPKLLFHYYDKDFNNEADTPDNFQSRRPNTSFCFLDIRSPGLGDTAMYLCATSRGTGGGTGNTIYFGEGSWLTVV.

The CDR3 coding sequence is TGCGCCAGCAGCTTGTTGGGCAGGGGTTATGAAAAACTGTTTTTT. It translates to CASSLLGRGYEKLFF. The V call is TRBV5-1, the J call TRBJ1-4, with D possibly TRBD1 on 6 matching bases. There are 15 residues in the CDR3. Germline CDR1 reads SGHRS; CDR2 reads YFSETQ. V was cut by 1 base and J by 6 bases, with 13 bases left in between.

The genes are TRBV7-3 and TRBJ1-4, with D uncertain. Trimming left V 5 bases short and J 1 base short, with 11 bases between. The CDR3 has 15 amino acids. Germline values: CDR1 SGHTA, CDR2 FQGTGA. The CDR3, as DNA: TGTGCCAGCAGCCCCGCGGCGGAAACTAATGAAAAACTGTTTTTT. Translating it yields CASSPAAETNEKLFF.

The chain is built from TRBV2 and TRBJ1-1; perhaps TRBD1 as D (5 bases). V was clipped by 3 bases and J by 4 bases, with 18 bases between them. The CDR3 is made up of 16 amino acids. Germline CDR1 reads SNHLY; CDR2 reads FYNNEI. The CDR3 region is CASSEVGRAVLTEAFF. In DNA, the CDR3 is TGTGCCAGCAGTGAGGTCGGCAGGGCGGTGCTCACTGAAGCTTTCTTT. The whole variable domain, filled in from reference TRBV2 and TRBJ1-1, reads EPEVTQTPSHQVTQMGQEVILRCVPISNHLYFYWYRQILGQKVEFLVSFYNNEISEKSEIFDDQFSVERPDGSNFTLKIRSTKLEDSAMYFCASSEVGRAVLTEAFFGQGTRLTVV.

Here the CDR3 DNA reads TGTGCCAGCAGTGAGGTGACAGCCCCCGTATGGAATGGCTACACCTTC. Translated, it gives CASSEVTAPVWNGYTF. This rearrangement joins TRBV6-1 to TRBJ1-2, with D perhaps matching TRBD1 (5 bases). Trimming shortened V by 3 bases and J by 6 bases, and 20 bases separated the two germline ends. The CDR3 loop spans 16 amino acids. Germline V gives CDR1 MNHNS, CDR2 SASEGT.

The rearrangement uses TRBV5-1 and TRBJ1-1; 7 positions agree with TRBD1. Trimming removed 4 bases from V and 6 bases from J; junction bases left unmatched: 9. Germline loops: CDR1 SGHRS, CDR2 YFSETQ. The CDR3 extends over 14 amino acids. In nucleotides, the CDR3 is TGCGCCAGCAGCCCCACAGGGGCCCGGGCTGAAGCTTTCTTT. Residues: CASSPTGARAEAFF.

V and J are TRBV7-9 and TRBJ1-1, with TRBD1 matching over 8 bases. The germline gives CDR1 SEHNR, CDR2 FQNEAQ (reference sequence). The CDR3 sequence is 13 residues long. The V and J ends lost 5 bases and 5 bases, in that order; junction bases with no gene match: 4. For the CDR3, the DNA is TGTGCCAGCAGCACAGGGGGGGGGACTGAAGCTTTCTTT. Amino acids: CASSTGGGTEAFF.

V usage is TRBV9 and J usage is TRBJ1-2, with D possibly TRBD1 on 6 matching bases. V lost 0 bases and J 8 bases, leaving 29 bases between the germline ends. The CDR3 covers 19 residues. Germline V gene lookup returns CDR1 SGDLS and CDR2 YYNGEE. CDR3: CASSVAGGWGHPHPGGYTF. The CDR3 DNA is TGTGCCAGCAGCGTAGCTGGGGGCTGGGGACACCCGCACCCGGGGGGCTACACCTTC. The full variable domain, completed using reference TRBV9 and TRBJ1-2, is DSGVTQTPKHLITATGQRVTLRCSPRSGDLSVYWYQQSLDQGLQFLIQYYNGEERAKGNILERFSAQQFPDLHSELNLSSLELGDSALYFCASSVAGGWGHPHPGGYTFGSGTRLTVV.

The chain employs TRBV6-5 and TRBJ2-7; 9 nucleotides align to TRBD1. The CDR3 consists of 15 residues. V gave up 6 bases and J gave up 0 bases; unmatched junction bases: 6. CDR1 and CDR2 from the germline V gene are MNHEY and SVGAGI. The CDR3 bases are TGTGCCAGCAGCTCCGGGACAGGGATCTCCTACGAGCAGTACTTC. It encodes CASSSGTGISYEQYF.

The chain recombines TRBV28 with TRBJ1-2; 7 positions agree with TRBD1. The CDR3 contains 15 residues. Germline V gene lookup returns CDR1 MDHEN and CDR2 SYDVKM. J lost 4 bases, V lost 4 bases, and 9 bases had no gene match. The CDR3 sequence is CASSSTPGTVYGYTF. The CDR3, as DNA: TGTGCCAGCAGTTCAACACCCGGGACAGTCTATGGCTACACCTTC.

This chain joins TRBV7-9 and TRBJ2-7; 7 bases agree with TRBD1. V lost 7 bases, J lost 4 bases, and 13 bases stayed unmatched. Per germline, CDR1 SEHNR and CDR2 FQNEAQ (reference sequence). The CDR3 sequence is 15 residues long. CDR3 protein: CASTPADREKYEQYF. DNA of the CDR3: TGTGCCAGCACACCCGCCGACAGGGAAAAGTACGAGCAGTACTTC.

The chain combines TRBV29-1 with TRBJ1-2, with 7 bases lining up with TRBD1. Germline assignment: CDR1 SQVTM and CDR2 ANQGSEA. After removal of 6 bases from V and 4 bases from J, the junction contained 5 bases not matched to a gene. This CDR3 contains 12 residues. The CDR3 DNA is TGCAGCGTCCAGACAGGGTTCTATGGCTACACCTTC. Protein sequence: CSVQTGFYGYTF.

This chain links TRBV30 with TRBJ1-4, with D unresolved. The V end lost 2 bases, the J end lost 11 bases, and 15 bases lay between the germline ends. Germline V gene sequence: CDR1 GTSNPN, CDR2 SVGIG (reference sequence). The CDR3 length is 13 residues. The CDR3 coding sequence is TGTGCCTGGAGTATCAATCTGCCCAGGAAACTGTTTTTT. As protein: CAWSINLPRKLFF.

This sequence joins TRBV5-1 and TRBJ1-3; maybe TRBD1 (5 bases). Trimming took 0 bases from V and 4 from J, leaving 8 bases between them. This CDR3 is built from 14 residues. Germline V CDR1 and CDR2: SGHRS, YFSETQ. Here the CDR3 reads CASSLGTSGNTIYF. The CDR3 nucleotides read TGCGCCAGCAGCTTGGGGACATCGGGAAACACCATATATTTT. Full variable domain (missing parts from reference TRBV5-1 and TRBJ1-3): KAGVTQTPRYLIKTRGQQVTLSCSPISGHRSVSWYQQTPGQGLQFLFEYFSETQRNKGNFPGRFSGRQFSNSRSEMNVSTLELGDSALYLCASSLGTSGNTIYFGEGSWLTVV.